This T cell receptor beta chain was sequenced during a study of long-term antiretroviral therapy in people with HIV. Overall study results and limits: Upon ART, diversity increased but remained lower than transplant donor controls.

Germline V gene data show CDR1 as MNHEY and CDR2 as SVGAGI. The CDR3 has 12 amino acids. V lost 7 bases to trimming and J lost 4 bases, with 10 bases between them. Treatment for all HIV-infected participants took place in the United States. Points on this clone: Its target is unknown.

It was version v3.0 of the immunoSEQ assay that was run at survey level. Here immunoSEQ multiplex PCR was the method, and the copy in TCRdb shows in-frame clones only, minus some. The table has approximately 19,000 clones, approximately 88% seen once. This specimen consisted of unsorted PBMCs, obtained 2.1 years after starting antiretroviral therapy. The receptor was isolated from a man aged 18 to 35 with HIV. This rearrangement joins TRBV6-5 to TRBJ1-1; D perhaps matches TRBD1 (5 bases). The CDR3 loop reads CASKRGRTEAFF. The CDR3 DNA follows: TGTGCCAGCAAGAGGGGCCGCACTGAAGCTTTCTTT.